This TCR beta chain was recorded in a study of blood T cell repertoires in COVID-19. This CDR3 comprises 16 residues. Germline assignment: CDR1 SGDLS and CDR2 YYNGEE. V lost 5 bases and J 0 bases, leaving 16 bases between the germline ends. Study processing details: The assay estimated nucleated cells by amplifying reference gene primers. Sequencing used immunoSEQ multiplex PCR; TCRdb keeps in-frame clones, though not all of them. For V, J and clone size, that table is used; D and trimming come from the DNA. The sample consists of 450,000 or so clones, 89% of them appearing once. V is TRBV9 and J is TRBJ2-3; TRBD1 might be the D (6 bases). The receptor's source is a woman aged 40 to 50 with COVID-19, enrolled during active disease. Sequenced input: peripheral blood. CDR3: CASSTSRDTSTDTQYF. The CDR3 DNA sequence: TGTGCCAGCAGTACAAGCCGGGACACCAGCACAGATACGCAGTATTTT.